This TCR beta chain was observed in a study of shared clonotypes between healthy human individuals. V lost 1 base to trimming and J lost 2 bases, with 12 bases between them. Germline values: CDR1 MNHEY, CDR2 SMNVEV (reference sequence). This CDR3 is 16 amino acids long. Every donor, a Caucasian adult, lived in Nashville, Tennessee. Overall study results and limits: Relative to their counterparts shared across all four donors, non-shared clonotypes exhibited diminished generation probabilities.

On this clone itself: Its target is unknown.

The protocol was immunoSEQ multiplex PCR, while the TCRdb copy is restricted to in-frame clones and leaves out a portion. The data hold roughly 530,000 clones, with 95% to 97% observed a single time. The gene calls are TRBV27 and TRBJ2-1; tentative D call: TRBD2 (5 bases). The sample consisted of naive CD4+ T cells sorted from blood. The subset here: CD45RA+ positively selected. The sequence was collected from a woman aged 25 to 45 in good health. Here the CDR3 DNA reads TGTGCCAGCAGTTTATTGAACGGGAAGGCCTACAATGAGCAGTTCTTC. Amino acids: CASSLLNGKAYNEQFF.